This is a list of T cell receptor beta chains from one sample in a study of cytomegalovirus exposure and HLA in healthy donors. TCRdb's table, derived via immunoSEQ multiplex PCR, lists solely in-frame clones and lacks some. This sample has tens of thousands of clones, with approximately 68% found just once. Sequencing was performed on PBMCs. The receptors here all came from a young man in good health and CMV-seronegative. CDR3s include the opening cysteine and the closing phenylalanine or tryptophan. A D gene is named only where the DNA matches it firmly. Expanded clones are given a class, and other clones once, few, many or no size at all.

j_gene | d_gene | v_gene | abundance | CDR3aa | CDR3nt
TRBJ2-1 | TRBD2 | TRBV5-1 | NA | CASSYQRDRGNEQFF | TGCGCCAGCAGCTACCAGCGGGATCGGGGGAATGAGCAGTTCTTC
TRBJ2-4 | NA | TRBV5-1 | NA | CASSHRAGENIQYF | TGCGCCAGCAGCCACCGGGCCGGGGAAAACATTCAGTACTTC
TRBJ2-1 | TRBD2 | TRBV7-8 | NA | CASSFSGGNEQFF | TGTGCCAGCAGCTTTAGCGGGGGCAATGAGCAGTTCTTC
TRBJ2-1 | NA | TRBV19 | NA | CASSILPPGANEQFF | TGTGCCAGTAGTATTTTACCACCAGGGGCCAATGAGCAGTTCTTC
TRBJ2-7 | NA | TRBV27 | NA | CASSLFSSYEQYF | TGTGCCAGCAGTTTATTTAGCTCCTACGAGCAGTACTTC
TRBJ1-1 | NA | TRBV7-2 | NA | CASSYNRDRDAFF | TGTGCCAGCAGCTACAACAGGGATCGTGACGCTTTCTTT
TRBJ1-4 | NA | TRBV10-3 | once | CAIREEGLEKLFF | TGTGCCATCAGAGAGGAGGGCCTCGAAAAACTGTTTTTT
TRBJ2-7 | TRBD1 | TRBV5-1 | NA | CASSRSTGGPMSEQYF | TGCGCCAGCAGCCGTTCCACAGGGGGCCCCATGTCCGAGCAGTACTTC
TRBJ1-3 | NA | TRBV5-1 | few | CASSPASAGNTIYF | TGCGCCAGCAGCCCTGCCAGCGCTGGAAACACCATATATTTT
TRBJ1-5 | TRBD1 | TRBV11-2 | NA | CASSFGQGWNQPQHF | TGTGCCAGCAGCTTCGGACAGGGCTGGAACCAGCCCCAGCATTTT
TRBJ2-2 | TRBD2 | TRBV5-1 | NA | CASSLRPSGSGTGELFF | TGCGCCAGCAGCTTGCGGCCTAGCGGGAGTGGTACCGGGGAGCTGTTTTTT
TRBJ1-2 | NA | TRBV5-4 | NA | CASSLGDFNYGYTF | TGTGCCAGCAGCTTAGGGGACTTCAACTACGGCTACACCTTC
TRBJ1-1 | NA | TRBV12-5 | NA | CASGLVLRSPMNTEAFF | TGTGCTAGTGGTTTGGTACTGAGGTCCCCCATGAACACTGAAGCTTTCTTT